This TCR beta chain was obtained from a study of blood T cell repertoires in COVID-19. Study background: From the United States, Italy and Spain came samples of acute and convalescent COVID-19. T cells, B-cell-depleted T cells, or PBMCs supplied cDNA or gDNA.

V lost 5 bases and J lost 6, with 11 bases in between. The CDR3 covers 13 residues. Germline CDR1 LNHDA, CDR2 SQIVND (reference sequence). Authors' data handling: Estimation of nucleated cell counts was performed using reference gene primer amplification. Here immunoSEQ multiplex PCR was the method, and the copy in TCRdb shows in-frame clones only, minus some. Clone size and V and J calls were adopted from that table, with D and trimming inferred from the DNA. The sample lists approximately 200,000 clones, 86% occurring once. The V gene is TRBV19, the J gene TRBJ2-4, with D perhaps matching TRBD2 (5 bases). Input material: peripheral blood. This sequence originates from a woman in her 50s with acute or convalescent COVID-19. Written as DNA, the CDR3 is TGTGCCAGTAGTCGGGTGGGAGTAAACATTCAGTACTTC. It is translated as CASSRVGVNIQYF. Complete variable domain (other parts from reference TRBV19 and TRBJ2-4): DGGITQSPKYLFRKEGQNVTLSCEQNLNHDAMYWYRQDPGQGLRLIYYSQIVNDFQKGDIAEGYSVSREKKESFPLTVTSAQKNPTAFYLCASSRVGVNIQYFGAGTRLSVL.